This T cell receptor (beta chain) was documented in a study of early T cells in non-severe SARS-CoV-2 infection. In the study overall: Chains were not paired, and sequencing was done on bulk RNA from unsorted whole blood.

This clonotype was recorded a few times. Its antigen remains unidentified. Overall study findings and caveats: A preference for anti-spike CD8 responses marked VDJdb matching, which missed private and CD4 specificities.

The TCR library protocol attached unique molecular identifiers to the individual cDNA molecules. TCRdb itself ran the 5' RACE reads through MiXCR, one entry per CDR3 protein. The table lists more than 65,000 distinct CDR3 sequences, less than 15% of them singletons. This receptor was obtained from an adult who was a healthcare worker with PCR-confirmed SARS-CoV-2 infection or an uninfected control (not recorded which). The material sequenced was whole blood.

CDR3 bases: TGCAGCGTTGAAGAGTATGGTCGGCTACCCCAAGAGACCCAGTACTTC. It translates to CSVEEYGRLPQETQYF. The V call is TRBV29-1, the J call TRBJ2-5; no firm D call. Trimming stripped 0 bases from V and 1 base from J, with 15 bases between. This CDR3 comprises 16 residues. Germline CDR1 reads SQVTM; CDR2 reads ANQGSEA.